The 3 T cell receptor beta chains below were found in one sample sequenced in a study of blood T cell repertoires in COVID-19. Using immunoSEQ multiplex PCR, the repertoire was profiled, and TCRdb retains in-frame clones only, with some absent. This table holds under 95,000 clones, approximately 83% found once. Sequencing was performed on peripheral blood. The receptors were sampled from a woman between 65 and 79 years old with acute or convalescent COVID-19.

The CDR3 bases are TGTGCCAGCAGTGAAACGGGACAGGGGTATGGAAACACCATATATTTT. Amino acids: CASSETGQGYGNTIYF. The rearrangement joins TRBV2 to TRBJ1-3, with 10 bases lining up with TRBD1. Germline assignment: CDR1 SNHLY and CDR2 FYNNEI. Unmatched junction bases numbered 4, after V lost 2 bases and J lost 3 bases. The CDR3 covers 16 residues.

In its sample, this clone was seen a few times. The rearrangement uses TRBV5-1 and TRBJ2-7, with D perhaps TRBD2 (5 bases). Deletions cut 2 bases from V and 1 base from J, with 13 bases between. CDR3 length: 15 residues. In germline, CDR1 is SGHRS, CDR2 YFSETQ. The CDR3 DNA follows: TGCGCCAGCAGCTTTGCGGGTCTGGGGTCCTACGAGCAGTACTTC. Its translation is CASSFAGLGSYEQYF.

The chain employs TRBV5-4 and TRBJ2-5, with TRBD1 matching 7 bases. V dropped 4 bases and J dropped 3; count of bases not matched to a gene: 6. The CDR3 spans 14 residues. Germline-derived CDR1 and CDR2 are SGHNT and YYREEE (reference sequence). The CDR3 loop is CASSIKTGKETQYF. The CDR3 nucleotides are TGTGCCAGCAGCATCAAGACAGGGAAAGAGACCCAGTACTTC. Based on the CDR3 plus reference TRBV5-4 and TRBJ2-5, the full variable domain is ETGVTQSPTHLIKTRGQQVTLRCSSQSGHNTVSWYQQALGQGPQFIFQYYREEENGRGNFPPRFSGLQFPNYSSELNVNALELDDSALYLCASSIKTGKETQYFGPGTRLLVL.